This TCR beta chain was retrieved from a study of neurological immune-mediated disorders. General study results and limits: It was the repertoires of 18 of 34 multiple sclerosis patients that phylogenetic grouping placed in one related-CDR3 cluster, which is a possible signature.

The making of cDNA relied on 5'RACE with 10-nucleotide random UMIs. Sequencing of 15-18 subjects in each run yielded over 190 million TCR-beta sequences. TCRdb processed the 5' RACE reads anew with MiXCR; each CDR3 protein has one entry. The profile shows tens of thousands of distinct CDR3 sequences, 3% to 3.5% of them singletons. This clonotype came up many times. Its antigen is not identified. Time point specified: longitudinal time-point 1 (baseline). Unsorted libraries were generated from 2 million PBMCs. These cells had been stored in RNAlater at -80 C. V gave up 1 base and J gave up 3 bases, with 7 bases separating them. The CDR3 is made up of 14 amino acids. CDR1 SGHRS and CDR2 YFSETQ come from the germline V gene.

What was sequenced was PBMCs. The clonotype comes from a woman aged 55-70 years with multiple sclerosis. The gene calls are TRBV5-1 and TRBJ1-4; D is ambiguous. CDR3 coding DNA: TGCGCCAGCAGCTTGAAGGAGGCTAATGAAAAACTGTTTTTT. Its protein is CASSLKEANEKLFF.